The 15 T cell receptor beta chains listed next were all sequenced from one sample in a study of shared clonotypes between healthy human individuals. Terminally differentiated effector memory CD45RA+ cells were excluded from the naive CD8 cells, which were CD45RO-negative and positively selected for CCR7. The protocol was immunoSEQ multiplex PCR, while the TCRdb copy is restricted to in-frame clones and leaves out a portion. The table shows about 2.2 million clones, with about 94% occurring only once. Input material: naive CD8+ T cells from PBMCs. The receptors were gathered from a man in his late teens or twenties in good health. Some clones in this sample may be carry-over from other donors' samples.

CDR3 region: CATSRNLRVDHEQYF. The CDR3 DNA sequence: TGTGCCACCAGCAGAAACCTAAGGGTCGACCACGAGCAGTACTTC. The chain carries TRBV15 and TRBJ2-7, with D uncertain. Germline V gives CDR1 LNHNV, CDR2 YYDKDF (reference sequence). This CDR3 has 15 residues. The V and J ends lost 2 bases and 5 bases respectively, with 16 bases between them.

As to this clone: At the DNA level, this CDR3 is encoded by other sequences in the same sample as well. The chain combines TRBV27 with TRBJ2-7, with D possibly matching TRBD1 (6 bases). CDR1 is MNHEY, CDR2 SMNVEV, per germline (reference sequence). The V and J ends lost 3 bases and 2 bases respectively, with 11 bases between them. This CDR3 region has 14 residues. The CDR3 loop is CASSLAGATYEQYF. In DNA, the CDR3 is TGTGCCAGCAGTTTGGCAGGGGCCACCTACGAGCAGTACTTC.

The chain employs TRBV2 and TRBJ2-7; D is possibly TRBD2 (6 bases). The CDR3 spans 12 residues. V was shortened by 6 bases and J by 5 bases, with 11 bases between the two germline ends. CDR1 and CDR2 from the germline V gene are SNHLY and FYNNEI. The CDR3 reads CASRGTSDEQYF. DNA for the CDR3: TGTGCCAGCAGAGGGACTTCAGACGAGCAGTACTTC.

The gene calls are TRBV7-9 and TRBJ2-2; perhaps TRBD1 as D (5 bases). Germline V gives CDR1 SEHNR, CDR2 FQNEAQ (reference sequence). CDR3 length: 14 residues. V was clipped by 6 bases and J by 6 bases, with 14 bases between them. This CDR3 reads CASREGVGSGELFF. The CDR3 region has the DNA TGTGCCAGCAGAGAAGGGGTTGGGTCCGGGGAGCTGTTTTTT.

The chain has TRBV11-2 and TRBJ2-7; D is unclear. Germline V lookup: CDR1 SGHAT, CDR2 FQNNGV. The CDR3 loop spans 13 amino acids. V lost 1 base and J 6 bases, leaving 10 bases between the germline ends. The CDR3 loop is CASSLGDLLEQYF. The CDR3 DNA is TGTGCCAGCAGCTTAGGCGACCTCCTCGAGCAGTACTTC.

In this sample, this clone turned up a few times. Other DNA sequences within the sample encode an identical CDR3. The J gene is TRBJ2-1, the V gene TRBV27, with a weak D call TRBD1 (5 bases). Deletions cut 7 bases from V and 7 bases from J, with 14 bases between. There are 13 residues in the CDR3. Germline V gene lookup returns CDR1 MNHEY and CDR2 SMNVEV (reference sequence). CDR3 DNA: TGTGCCAGCACCCTGGGGCCAGGTAATGAGCAGTTCTTC. It encodes CASTLGPGNEQFF.

The V call is TRBV28, the J call TRBJ2-7, with no clear D. Trimming shortened V by 2 bases and J by 0 bases, and 11 bases separated the two germline ends. The length of the CDR3 is 15 residues. Germline values: CDR1 MDHEN, CDR2 SYDVKM. CDR3 DNA sequence: TGTGCCAGCAGTTTAAAATGGGTCCACTCCTACGAGCAGTACTTC. This gives the protein CASSLKWVHSYEQYF.

This clone was counted once. The gene calls are TRBV11-3 and TRBJ2-1; 9 bases line up with TRBD2. The CDR3 has 18 amino acids. Germline loops: CDR1 SGHNT, CDR2 YENEEA. V shed 7 bases, J shed 4 bases, and the junction held 17 bases outside the gene matches. The CDR3 sequence is CASTTTNWLAGVYNEQFF. CDR3 bases: TGTGCCAGCACCACCACCAATTGGTTAGCGGGAGTGTACAATGAGCAGTTCTTC.

This clone appeared once. Other DNA sequences in the sample encode the same CDR3. V and J are TRBV28 and TRBJ2-6; D is ambiguous. The CDR3 spans 14 residues. V shed 6 bases and J shed 0 bases, with 6 bases lying between them. Germline loops: CDR1 MDHEN, CDR2 SYDVKM. CDR3 amino acids: CASSPGSGANVLTF. The CDR3, as DNA: TGTGCCAGCAGCCCAGGCTCTGGGGCCAACGTCCTGACTTTC.

CDR3 in DNA: TGTGCCAGCAGCCAAGATCTGGAGGGAGCAGATCAGTGGGAGCTGTTTTTT. Encoded protein: CASSQDLEGADQWELFF. The chain recombines TRBV4-2 with TRBJ2-2; maybe TRBD2 (6 bases). Per germline, CDR1 LGHNA and CDR2 YNFKEQ. This CDR3 spans 17 amino acids. Trimming removed 0 bases at V and 9 bases at J, with 20 bases between.

The V and J genes are TRBV6-1 and TRBJ2-3; 9 bases agree with TRBD2. The V gene end was trimmed by 2 bases and the J gene end by 0 bases; junction bases not matched to a gene: 3. Germline V CDR1 and CDR2: MNHNS, SASEGT. The CDR3 extends over 16 amino acids. The CDR3 DNA reads TGTGCCAGCAGTGAATTGACTAGCGGTAGCACAGATACGCAGTATTTT. This codes for CASSELTSGSTDTQYF.

The V and J genes are TRBV18 and TRBJ2-2; D might be TRBD1 or TRBD2, each matching 6 bases. Germline V CDR1 and CDR2: KGHSH, LQKENI. The CDR3 runs 16 residues. V was pared by 0 bases and J by 4 bases, with 12 bases between. CDR3: CASSPPTGLPTGELFF. The CDR3 nucleotides are TGTGCCAGCTCACCACCGACAGGACTACCCACCGGGGAGCTGTTTTTT.

This rearrangement joins TRBV11-2 to TRBJ2-1; the D gene is possibly TRBD2 (6 bases). The germline gives CDR1 SGHAT, CDR2 FQNNGV. Deletions cut 5 bases from V and 1 base from J, with 15 bases between. The CDR3 is 16 residues long. This CDR3 reads CASSARTGGSYNEQFF. DNA for the CDR3: TGTGCCAGCAGCGCCCGGACCGGGGGATCCTACAATGAGCAGTTCTTC.

The chain uses TRBV4-2 and TRBJ2-1; TRBD1 matches at 12 bases. The CDR3 runs 18 residues. The ends lost 4 bases at V and 7 bases at J; junction bases unmatched: 14. Germline CDR1 LGHNA, CDR2 YNFKEQ. CDR3 nucleotides: TGTGCCAGCAGCCGAATAAAAAGGGACAGGGGGCTTGAAAATGAGCAGTTCTTC. Translating gives CASSRIKRDRGLENEQFF.

V and J are TRBV28 and TRBJ2-1; D is unresolved. The CDR3 sequence is 12 residues long. V dropped 3 bases and J dropped 7 bases, with 7 bases sitting between them. In germline, CDR1 is MDHEN, CDR2 SYDVKM. The CDR3 protein is CASSLRRNEQFF. DNA of the CDR3: TGTGCCAGCAGTTTGAGAAGGAATGAGCAGTTCTTC.